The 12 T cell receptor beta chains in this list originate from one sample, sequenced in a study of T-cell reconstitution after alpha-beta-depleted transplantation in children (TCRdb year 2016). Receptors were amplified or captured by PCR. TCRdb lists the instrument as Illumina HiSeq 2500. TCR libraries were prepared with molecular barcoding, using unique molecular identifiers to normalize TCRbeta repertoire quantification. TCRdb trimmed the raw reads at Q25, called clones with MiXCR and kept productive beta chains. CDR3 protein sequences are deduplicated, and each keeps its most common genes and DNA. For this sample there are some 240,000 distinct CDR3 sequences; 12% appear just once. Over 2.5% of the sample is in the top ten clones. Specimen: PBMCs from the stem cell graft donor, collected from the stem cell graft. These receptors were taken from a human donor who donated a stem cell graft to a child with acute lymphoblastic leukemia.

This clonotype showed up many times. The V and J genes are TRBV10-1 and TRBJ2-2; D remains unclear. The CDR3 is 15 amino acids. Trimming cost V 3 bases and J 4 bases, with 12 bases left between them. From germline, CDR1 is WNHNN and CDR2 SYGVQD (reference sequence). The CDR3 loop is CASSEHNPGTGELFF. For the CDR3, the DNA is TGCGCCAGCAGTGAACATAATCCGGGCACCGGGGAGCTGTTTTTT.

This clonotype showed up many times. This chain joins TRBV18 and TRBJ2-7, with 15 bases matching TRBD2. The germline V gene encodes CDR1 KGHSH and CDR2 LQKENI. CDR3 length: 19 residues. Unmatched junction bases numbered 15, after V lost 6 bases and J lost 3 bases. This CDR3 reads CASSPMGLAGGQRFYEQYF. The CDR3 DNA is TGTGCCAGCTCGCCGATGGGACTAGCGGGGGGCCAGCGTTTCTACGAGCAGTACTTC.

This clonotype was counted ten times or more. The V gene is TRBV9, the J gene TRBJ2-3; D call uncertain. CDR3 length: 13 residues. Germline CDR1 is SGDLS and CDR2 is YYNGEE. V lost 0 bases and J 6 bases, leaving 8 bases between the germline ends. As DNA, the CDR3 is TGTGCCAGCAGCGTAGGGGTCAAGGATACGCAGTATTTT. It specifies CASSVGVKDTQYF.

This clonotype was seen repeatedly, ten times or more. The DNA of the CDR3 is TGCAGCGTTGAAACGGGACAGCTTACCTACGAGCAGTACTTC. Residues: CSVETGQLTYEQYF. This chain uses TRBV29-1 with TRBJ2-7; the match to TRBD1 covers 7 bases. V trimming: 2 bases; J trimming: 2 bases; junction bases outside the gene matches: 6. This CDR3 spans 14 amino acids. Germline CDR1 reads SQVTM; CDR2 reads ANQGSEA.

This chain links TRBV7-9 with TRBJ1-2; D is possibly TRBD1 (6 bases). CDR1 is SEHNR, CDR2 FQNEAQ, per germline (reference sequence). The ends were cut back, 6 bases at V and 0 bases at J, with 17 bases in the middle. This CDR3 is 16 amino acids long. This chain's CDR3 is CASSSGGTLANYGYTF. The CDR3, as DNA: TGTGCCAGCAGTTCAGGCGGGACACTAGCTAACTATGGCTACACCTTC. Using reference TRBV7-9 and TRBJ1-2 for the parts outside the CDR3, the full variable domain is DTGVSQNPRHKITKRGQNVTFRCDPISEHNRLYWYRQTLGQGPEFLTYFQNEAQLEKSRLLSDRFSAERPKGSFSTLEIQRTEQGDSAMYLCASSSGGTLANYGYTFGSGTRLTVV.

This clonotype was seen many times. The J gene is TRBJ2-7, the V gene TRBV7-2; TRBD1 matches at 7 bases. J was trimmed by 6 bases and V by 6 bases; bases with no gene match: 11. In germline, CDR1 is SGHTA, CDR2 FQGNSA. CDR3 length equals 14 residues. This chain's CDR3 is CASSPVVTGSEQYF. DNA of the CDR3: TGTGCCAGCAGTCCCGTGGTGACAGGGTCCGAGCAGTACTTC.

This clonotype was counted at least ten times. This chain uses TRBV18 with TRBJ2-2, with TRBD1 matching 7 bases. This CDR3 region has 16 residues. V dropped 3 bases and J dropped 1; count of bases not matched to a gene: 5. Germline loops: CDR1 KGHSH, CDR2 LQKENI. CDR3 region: CASSPWGTENTGELFF. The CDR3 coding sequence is TGTGCCAGCTCACCTTGGGGGACAGAGAACACCGGGGAGCTGTTTTTT.

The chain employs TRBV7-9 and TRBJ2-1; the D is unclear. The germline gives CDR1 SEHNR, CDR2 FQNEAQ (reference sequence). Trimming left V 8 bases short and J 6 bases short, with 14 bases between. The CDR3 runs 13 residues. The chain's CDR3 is CASGPRHLNEQFF. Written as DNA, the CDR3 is TGTGCCAGCGGCCCTCGACACCTCAATGAGCAGTTCTTC. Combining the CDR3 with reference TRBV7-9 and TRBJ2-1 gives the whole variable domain DTGVSQNPRHKITKRGQNVTFRCDPISEHNRLYWYRQTLGQGPEFLTYFQNEAQLEKSRLLSDRFSAERPKGSFSTLEIQRTEQGDSAMYLCASGPRHLNEQFFGPGTRLTVL.

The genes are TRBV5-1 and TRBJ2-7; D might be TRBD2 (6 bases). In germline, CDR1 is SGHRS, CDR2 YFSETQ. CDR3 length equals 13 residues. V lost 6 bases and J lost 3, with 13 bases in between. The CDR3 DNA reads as TGCGCCAGCAAAACGGGGGATGGCTACGAGCAGTACTTC. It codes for CASKTGDGYEQYF.

CDR3 sequence (DNA): TGTGCCAGCTCGCCGGAGAGGAGCACAGATACGCAGTATTTT. This gives the protein CASSPERSTDTQYF. The V gene is TRBV18, the J gene TRBJ2-3, with unresolved D. CDR3 length: 14 amino acids. CDR1 and CDR2 (germline): KGHSH, LQKENI. Trimming left V 6 bases short and J 0 bases short, with 10 bases between.

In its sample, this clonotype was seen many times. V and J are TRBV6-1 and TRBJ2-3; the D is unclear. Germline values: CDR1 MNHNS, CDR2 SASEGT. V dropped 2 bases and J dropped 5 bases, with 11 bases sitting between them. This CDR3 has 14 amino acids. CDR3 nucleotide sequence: TGTGCCAGCAGTGAAAGCGAACAGAGAGATACGCAGTATTTT. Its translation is CASSESEQRDTQYF.

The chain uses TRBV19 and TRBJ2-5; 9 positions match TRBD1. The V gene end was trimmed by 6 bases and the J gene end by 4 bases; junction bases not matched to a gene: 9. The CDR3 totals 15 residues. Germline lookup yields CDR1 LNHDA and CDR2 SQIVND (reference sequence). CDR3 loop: CASSKIGQGIETQYF. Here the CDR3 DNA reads TGTGCCAGTAGCAAAATCGGACAGGGGATAGAGACCCAGTACTTC.